The rows below give T cell receptor beta chains drawn from one sample of a study of PD-1 blockade in classical Hodgkin lymphoma. The assay was immunoSEQ multiplex PCR, and TCRdb's table has in-frame clones only and misses some. The sample lists 35,000 to 50,000 clones, 76% occurring once. The starting material was peripheral blood mononuclear cells (PBMCs), obtained at baseline. The receptors here all came from a human donor with classical Hodgkin lymphoma. Both conserved end residues are part of each CDR3. The D gene is left open where the match is weak. For some rows the clone size is stated as once, few or many, or as a class when expanded; others skip it.

clone_size: .; d_call: TRBD1; v_call: TRBV4-3; j_call: TRBJ2-3; cdr3_nt: TGCGCCAGCAGCCCAACCAGGGGGCGTGCAGGCACGCAGTATTTT; cdr3_aa: CASSPTRGRAGTQYF
clone_size: .; d_call: .; v_call: TRBV11-3; j_call: TRBJ1-2; cdr3_nt: TGTGCCAGCAGCTTAGATTCAGGGACGGGCTATGGCTACACCTTC; cdr3_aa: CASSLDSGTGYGYTF
clone_size: .; d_call: .; v_call: TRBV21-1; j_call: TRBJ1-1; cdr3_nt: TGTGCCAGCAGCATTTCCAGACAGGTAGATGAGACTGAAGCTTTCTTT; cdr3_aa: CASSISRQVDETEAFF
clone_size: once; d_call: .; v_call: TRBV7-2; j_call: TRBJ2-3; cdr3_nt: TGTGCCAGCAGCTTATGGCGTCTAGAAGTAACAGATACGCAGTATTTT; cdr3_aa: CASSLWRLEVTDTQYF
clone_size: few; d_call: .; v_call: TRBV5-1; j_call: TRBJ2-3; cdr3_nt: TGCGCCAGCAGCTTGGTGGACCAACGTTCCACTCCCAATTATAGCACAGATACGCAGTATTTT; cdr3_aa: CASSLVDQRSTPNYSTDTQYF
clone_size: .; d_call: .; v_call: TRBV15; j_call: TRBJ2-3; cdr3_nt: TGTGCCACCAGCAGAGATGAGGGGTGGGGGACAGATACGCAGTATTTT; cdr3_aa: CATSRDEGWGTDTQYF
clone_size: .; d_call: .; v_call: TRBV18; j_call: TRBJ2-5; cdr3_nt: TGTGCCAGCTCACCACCGGACCGCCAGGCCCAGTACTTC; cdr3_aa: CASSPPDRQAQYF
clone_size: .; d_call: .; v_call: TRBV6-4; j_call: TRBJ2-3; cdr3_nt: TGTGCCAGCAGTGATAGCTACATTACCACAGATACGCAGTATTTT; cdr3_aa: CASSDSYITTDTQYF
clone_size: .; d_call: TRBD2; v_call: TRBV9; j_call: TRBJ2-7; cdr3_nt: TGTGCCAGCAGCGAGTCAGCGGGAGGGCCGAGGGAGCAGTACTTC; cdr3_aa: CASSESAGGPREQYF
clone_size: .; d_call: .; v_call: TRBV28; j_call: TRBJ1-5; cdr3_nt: TGTGCCAGCAGTTATGGATATTATAGCAATCAGCCCCAGCATTTT; cdr3_aa: CASSYGYYSNQPQHF
clone_size: .; d_call: .; v_call: TRBV11-3; j_call: TRBJ2-7; cdr3_nt: TGTGCCAGCAGCTACGGCTACGAGCAGTACTTC; cdr3_aa: CASSYGYEQYF